The clone carrying this TCR beta chain showed up just a few times. The antigen is not known. The CDR3 totals 15 residues. Germline values: CDR1 SEHNR, CDR2 FQNEAQ (reference sequence). The V gene end was trimmed by 7 bases and the J gene end by 0 bases; junction bases not matched to a gene: 8. This sample stems from a study of T cell repertoires in cytomegalovirus infection. One entry per CDR3 protein results from TCRdb running MiXCR on the reads. The table shows under 250,000 distinct CDR3 sequences, with 6.5% occurring only once. Study-level findings and limits: The response measured ex vivo was dominated by TCR beta clonotypes (HLA-C-restricted and CMV-specific). Carriers of CMV plus the relevant HLA were identified by cumulative public TCR beta family frequency.

The chain employs TRBV7-9 and TRBJ1-2, with 7 bases matching TRBD1. What was sequenced was PBMCs. The receptor's source is a human donor in good health (CMV status not recorded). Some clones in this sample may be carry-over from other donors' samples. For the CDR3, the DNA is TGTGCCAGCACCGAATATGACAGGGCTAACTATGGCTACACCTTC. Translating gives CASTEYDRANYGYTF.